These 14 T cell receptor beta chains came from one sample sequenced in a study of shared clonotypes between healthy human individuals. Using immunoSEQ multiplex PCR, the repertoire was profiled, and TCRdb retains in-frame clones only, with some absent. This table holds around 1,000,000 clones, roughly 80% found once. The sequencing input was memory CD4+ T cells from PBMCs. Regarding subset: CD45RA-negative fraction. The receptor source for this set is a man aged 18-30 years in good health. Some clones in this sample may be carry-over from other donors' samples.

The J gene is TRBJ2-5, the V gene TRBV5-1; D could derive from TRBD1 or TRBD2 (5 bases each). CDR3 length: 14 amino acids. V was clipped by 3 bases and J by 2 bases, with 11 bases between them. CDR1 is SGHRS, CDR2 YFSETQ, per germline. CDR3 protein: CASSSFGAQETQYF. As DNA, the CDR3 is TGCGCCAGCAGCTCCTTCGGGGCACAAGAGACCCAGTACTTC.

V usage is TRBV19 and J usage is TRBJ1-5, with 8 positions matching TRBD1. V trimming: 6 bases; J trimming: 6 bases; junction bases outside the gene matches: 4. CDR1 is LNHDA and CDR2 is SQIVND in the germline V gene (reference sequence). This CDR3 has 13 amino acids. The CDR3 DNA sequence: TGTGCCAGTAGGGATACAGGGGGTCAGCCCCAGCATTTT. As protein: CASRDTGGQPQHF.

This clone was seen more than once but under ten times. The chain couples TRBV28 to TRBJ1-5; 9 bases line up with TRBD1. The germline V gene encodes CDR1 MDHEN and CDR2 SYDVKM. Germline trimming cut 9 bases from V and 5 bases from J; bases unmatched to any gene: 5. This CDR3 spans 13 amino acids. CDR3 in DNA: TGTGCCAGTGGGACAGGGTTCCATCAGCCCCAGCATTTT. Its translation: CASGTGFHQPQHF.

The chain has TRBV10-3 and TRBJ2-7; TRBD1 is a possible D gene (6 bases). The CDR3 totals 12 residues. Between the trimmed V and J ends, which lost 6 bases and 2 bases, there was a span of 8 bases. Germline lookup yields CDR1 ENHRY and CDR2 SYGVKD. The CDR3 reads CAIRGQTYEQYF. In DNA, the CDR3 is TGTGCCATCAGAGGACAGACCTACGAGCAGTACTTC.

This clone showed up just once. The J gene is TRBJ2-1, the V gene TRBV7-7; TRBD2 matches 14 bases. This CDR3 spans 15 amino acids. The trim removed 5 bases at V and 5 bases at J, leaving 2 bases unmatched. Germline values: CDR1 SSHAT, CDR2 FNYEAQ (reference sequence). In DNA, the CDR3 is TGTGCCAGCAGCCCGACTAGCGGGGGGGACAATGAGCAGTTCTTC. Translated: CASSPTSGGDNEQFF.

The chain uses TRBV10-3 and TRBJ1-4; D is perhaps TRBD1 (5 bases). Germline lookup yields CDR1 ENHRY and CDR2 SYGVKD. V was shortened by 0 bases and J by 7 bases, with 12 bases between the two germline ends. The CDR3 totals 15 residues. CDR3 loop: CAISESGASGEKLFF. In DNA, the CDR3 is TGTGCCATCAGTGAGTCTGGGGCGTCCGGTGAAAAACTGTTTTTT.

The chain uses TRBV2 and TRBJ2-2; D gene unclear. The CDR3 sequence is 15 residues long. Deletions cut 4 bases from V and 0 bases from J, with 9 bases between. Germline CDR1 is SNHLY and CDR2 is FYNNEI. CDR3 loop: CASSAQYSNTGELFF. As DNA, the CDR3 is TGTGCCAGCAGTGCCCAATACTCGAACACCGGGGAGCTGTTTTTT.

The rearrangement joins TRBV6-1 to TRBJ1-5, with D tentatively TRBD1 (5 bases). The CDR3 is 13 residues long. Between the trimmed V and J ends, which lost 2 bases and 7 bases, there was a span of 9 bases. From germline, CDR1 is MNHNS and CDR2 SASEGT. The CDR3 DNA reads as TGTGCCAGCAGTGAACAGGGAACCCAGCCCCAGCATTTT. This translates into CASSEQGTQPQHF.

V gene TRBV5-1 combines with J gene TRBJ2-5, with TRBD1 matching over 9 bases. Germline loops: CDR1 SGHRS, CDR2 YFSETQ. V gave up 2 bases and J gave up 2 bases; unmatched junction bases: 4. The CDR3 covers 15 residues. Here the CDR3 DNA reads TGCGCCAGCAGCTTACCCGGGACAGGGCAAGAGACCCAGTACTTC. Translating it yields CASSLPGTGQETQYF.

Worth noting for this clone: This may come from a read error, since a much larger clone is one base off. The chain couples TRBV29-1 to TRBJ2-2; D uncertain. Germline V CDR1 and CDR2: SQVTM, ANQGSEA. The CDR3 has 12 residues. With 7 bases removed from V and 4 bases from J, the gap between germline ends came to 10 bases. CDR3 sequence: CSGSGVTGELFF. The CDR3 DNA is TGCAGCGGCAGTGGGGTCACCGGGGAGCTGTTTTTT.

The rearrangement joins TRBV27 to TRBJ2-7; unclear D gene. Trimming stripped 5 bases from V and 0 bases from J, with 11 bases between. Germline-derived CDR1 and CDR2 are MNHEY and SMNVEV (reference sequence). The CDR3 extends over 14 amino acids. The CDR3 DNA reads TGTGCCAGCAGTCCCCGGGTCCACTCCTACGAGCAGTACTTC. This encodes CASSPRVHSYEQYF.

The chain combines TRBV5-8 with TRBJ1-5; the D is unclear. Trimming pared 0 bases from V and 5 bases from J, leaving 15 bases between. Per the germline V gene, CDR1 is SGHTS and CDR2 is YDEGEE. This CDR3 contains 16 residues. The CDR3: CASSLATIQLHQPQHF. CDR3 nucleotide sequence: TGTGCCAGCAGCTTGGCCACGATCCAGCTGCATCAGCCCCAGCATTTT. Based on the CDR3 plus reference TRBV5-8 and TRBJ1-5, the full variable domain is EAGVTQSPTHLIKTRGQQATLRCSPISGHTSVYWYQQALGLGLQFLLWYDEGEERNRGNFPPRFSGRQFPNYSSELNVNALELEDSALYLCASSLATIQLHQPQHFGDGTRLSIL.

Comment on this clone: In the same sample, other DNA sequences code for this CDR3. This sequence joins TRBV18 and TRBJ1-1; TRBD1 aligns across 10 bases. V shed 5 bases and J 2 bases; nucleotides not matched to a gene: 5. The CDR3 consists of 15 residues. Germline V gene data show CDR1 as KGHSH and CDR2 as LQKENI. The CDR3: CASSSRDRGNTEAFF. The CDR3 DNA follows: TGTGCCAGCTCATCCCGGGACAGGGGTAACACTGAAGCTTTCTTT.

This chain uses TRBV7-6 with TRBJ2-2, with D perhaps TRBD1 (7 bases). This CDR3 has 15 amino acids. V lost 5 bases and J 5 bases, leaving 15 bases between the germline ends. CDR1 SGHVS and CDR2 FNYEAQ come from the germline V gene. The CDR3 here is CASSLTGAGTGELFF. The DNA for the CDR3 is TGTGCCAGCAGCCTCACAGGGGCGGGAACCGGGGAGCTGTTTTTT.